This TCR beta chain emerged from a study of T cell repertoires in cytomegalovirus infection. Study-wide background: Both a matching HLA type and CMV infection were indicated by public TCR beta signatures. General study points: HLA-C-restricted CMV-specific TCR beta clonotypes were dominant in the ex vivo response.

This CDR3 is 14 amino acids long. Germline assignment: CDR1 SGHVS and CDR2 FQNEAQ. In its sample, this clonotype was seen many times. Its matching antigen is unknown. One junction end does not reproduce the germline sequence, and a read error may be involved. TCRdb used MiXCR to reprocess the reads, holding one entry per CDR3 protein. The repertoire consists of fewer than 900,000 distinct CDR3 sequences, with 25% to 35% occurring once and the leading ten covering 13%. This receptor was obtained from a human donor in good health (CMV status not recorded). Some clones in this sample may be carry-over from other donors' samples. The starting material was cultured CD8+ T cells from PBMCs, obtained from culture after CMV antigen stimulation. The V gene is TRBV7-8, the J gene TRBJ2-1; 9 bases match TRBD2. The CDR3 sequence is CASTLAGIYNEQFF. The CDR3, as DNA: TGTGCAAGCACTCTAGCGGGGATATACAATGAGCAGTTCTTC.